Listed below are T cell receptor beta chains from one sample, sequenced in a study of T cells in Graves' hyperthyroidism and ophthalmopathy. TCRdb called the multiplex PCR reads again in MiXCR, with one record for every CDR3 protein. The sample has 330,000 or so distinct CDR3 sequences, approximately 18% seen once. Sequencing was carried out using blood. Receptors originate from a woman in her 40s with Graves' ophthalmopathy. CDR3s leave out the opening cysteine and the closing phenylalanine or tryptophan. Fields, in order: V gene, J gene, CDR3 protein.

v_gene: TRBV7-2
j_gene: TRBJ2-7
CDR3aa: ASSAYRGLDEQY

v_gene: TRBV12-3/TRBV12-4
j_gene: TRBJ2-5
CDR3aa: ASSFRTDREQETQY

v_gene: TRBV6-5
j_gene: TRBJ1-2
CDR3aa: ASSYEQASSNYGYT

v_gene: TRBV28
j_gene: TRBJ1-2
CDR3aa: ASSLSWGHYGYT

v_gene: TRBV6-2/TRBV6-3
j_gene: TRBJ2-6
CDR3aa: ASSPRGATGANVLT

v_gene: TRBV11-2
j_gene: TRBJ2-1
CDR3aa: ASSFGRASYNEQF

v_gene: TRBV28
j_gene: TRBJ1-5
CDR3aa: ATKKDAVFNQPQH

v_gene: TRBV24-1
j_gene: TRBJ2-7
CDR3aa: ATRKTRSSYEQY

v_gene: TRBV6-2/TRBV6-3
j_gene: TRBJ2-5
CDR3aa: ASSGVSETQY

v_gene: TRBV12-3/TRBV12-4
j_gene: TRBJ1-1
CDR3aa: ASSLVPGGGEAF

v_gene: TRBV30
j_gene: TRBJ1-2
CDR3aa: AWSVTGVSGYT

v_gene: TRBV2
j_gene: TRBJ1-5
CDR3aa: ASKPGMGQGVHQPQH

v_gene: TRBV12-3/TRBV12-4
j_gene: TRBJ2-5
CDR3aa: ASNRGPLQETQY

v_gene: TRBV6-5
j_gene: TRBJ2-7
CDR3aa: ASSYSAGGFYEQY

v_gene: TRBV5-4
j_gene: TRBJ1-1
CDR3aa: ASSFGTGVATEAF

v_gene: TRBV6-1
j_gene: TRBJ2-7
CDR3aa: ASRLQGTYEQY

v_gene: TRBV28
j_gene: TRBJ1-5
CDR3aa: ASSPGTGGFNQPQH

v_gene: TRBV19
j_gene: TRBJ1-5
CDR3aa: ASRNRTVSNQPQH

v_gene: TRBV11-1
j_gene: TRBJ2-2
CDR3aa: ASSSLSGSKDGELF

v_gene: TRBV3-1
j_gene: TRBJ1-2
CDR3aa: ASSQRKNYGYT

v_gene: TRBV7-9
j_gene: TRBJ1-1
CDR3aa: ASSRDPQLNTEAF

v_gene: TRBV20-1
j_gene: TRBJ1-2
CDR3aa: SARVLSTIYGYN

v_gene: TRBV12-3/TRBV12-4
j_gene: TRBJ2-7
CDR3aa: ASSSGTYEQY

v_gene: TRBV12-5
j_gene: TRBJ1-1
CDR3aa: ASGLGQGLNTEAF

v_gene: TRBV19
j_gene: TRBJ1-1
CDR3aa: ASSIQGGHTEAF

v_gene: TRBV18
j_gene: TRBJ1-5
CDR3aa: ASSPGQGGVNQPQH

v_gene: TRBV6-2/TRBV6-3
j_gene: TRBJ1-5
CDR3aa: ASSYRGQGIRSNQPQH

v_gene: TRBV3-1
j_gene: TRBJ2-4
CDR3aa: ASSQGPILAKNIQY

v_gene: TRBV20-1
j_gene: TRBJ2-7
CDR3aa: SATAVVLSSYEQY

v_gene: TRBV12-3/TRBV12-4
j_gene: TRBJ2-7
CDR3aa: ASSLGPDNEQY

v_gene: TRBV29-1
j_gene: TRBJ1-5
CDR3aa: SAGEGKYEPQH

v_gene: TRBV12-3/TRBV12-4
j_gene: TRBJ2-2
CDR3aa: ASSPSGRVGELF

v_gene: TRBV7-2
j_gene: TRBJ2-7
CDR3aa: ASSLGQVRSYEQY

v_gene: TRBV6-1
j_gene: TRBJ1-2
CDR3aa: ASSVIFYGYT

v_gene: TRBV6-2/TRBV6-3
j_gene: TRBJ2-5
CDR3aa: ASRRRPSETQY

v_gene: TRBV20-1
j_gene: TRBJ1-5
CDR3aa: SARDQGFYQPQH

v_gene: TRBV28
j_gene: TRBJ1-5
CDR3aa: ASNRQRNQPQH

v_gene: TRBV28
j_gene: TRBJ2-7
CDR3aa: ASSKHGTGLYEQY

v_gene: TRBV12-3/TRBV12-4
j_gene: TRBJ1-6
CDR3aa: ASSPDGEGNSPLH

v_gene: TRBV20-1
j_gene: TRBJ2-7
CDR3aa: SAFRGTSGASTYEQY